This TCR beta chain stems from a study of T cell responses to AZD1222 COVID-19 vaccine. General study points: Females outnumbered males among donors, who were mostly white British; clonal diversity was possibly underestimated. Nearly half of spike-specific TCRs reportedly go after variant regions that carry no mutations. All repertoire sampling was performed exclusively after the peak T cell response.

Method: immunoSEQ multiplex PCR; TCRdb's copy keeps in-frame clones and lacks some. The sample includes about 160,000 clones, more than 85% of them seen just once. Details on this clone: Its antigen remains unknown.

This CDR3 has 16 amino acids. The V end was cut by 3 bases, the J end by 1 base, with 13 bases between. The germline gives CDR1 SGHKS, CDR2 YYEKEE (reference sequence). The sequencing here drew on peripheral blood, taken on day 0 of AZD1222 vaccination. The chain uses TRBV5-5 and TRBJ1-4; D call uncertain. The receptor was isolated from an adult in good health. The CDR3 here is CASSSTAVGTNEKLFF. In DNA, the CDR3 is TGTGCCAGCAGCTCCACAGCCGTCGGAACTAATGAAAAACTGTTTTTT. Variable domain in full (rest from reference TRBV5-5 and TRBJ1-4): DAGVTQSPTHLIKTRGQQVTLRCSPISGHKSVSWYQQVLGQGPQFIFQYYEKEERGRGNFPDRFSARQFPNYSSELNVNALLLGDSALYLCASSSTAVGTNEKLFFGSGTQLSVL.